The source of this TCR delta chain is a study of human gamma delta and Vdelta1 T cells. Germline-derived CDR1 and CDR2 are TSWWSYY and QGS. CDR3 length: 22 residues. The trim removed 0 bases at V and 6 bases at J, leaving 23 bases unmatched. TCRdb re-analyzed the PCR reads via CATT. The table includes about 6,400 delta-chain clones, roughly 41% detected once. Turning to this clone: Its antigen is unknown.

This sequence joins TRDV1 and TRDJ1; 12 nucleotides line up with TRDD3. This receptor was identified in a human donor in good health. Source material: Vdelta1 gamma-delta T cells from blood grown in culture (DOT cells). The CDR3 sequence: CALGELPPRLAPTGGYKYKLIF. The CDR3 coding sequence is TGTGCTCTTGGGGAACTCCCCCCCCGACTGGCACCTACTGGGGGATACAAATATAAACTCATCTTT.